This entry features one TCR beta chain sequence. This clone appeared once. What this receptor recognizes is not known. No base-level quality is on record; no much larger clone is a single base apart. The donors were included in the validation cohort of roughly 130 subjects, a group kept apart from the roughly 680-subject first cohort. The sample belongs to a study of cytomegalovirus exposure and HLA in healthy donors (dated by TCRdb to between 2016 and 2019). With regard to the full study: The 550 to 750 repertoires of the first cohort and the 120 validation repertoires were produced on the same platform, according to a later analysis. To predict cytomegalovirus infection status, the study combined high-throughput TCR immunosequencing, statistical association of individual TCRs with disease status, and machine learning. The study was designed to test whether signatures of past pathogen exposure could be identified by cataloging public T cell receptors. A separate validation cohort of over a hundred different subjects was used in addition to the approximately 700-subject first cohort. The paper's findings and limits, for the study overall: A few of the identified cytomegalovirus-associated TCR beta chains were confirmed in vitro to be specific for cytomegalovirus antigens. Most TCR sequences were seen in very few donors, while some public TCRs were found in many individuals. A later analysis had no HLA typing for the validation cohort, so co-occurrence there was scored across all 130 or so repertoires. The classifier was reported to diagnose cytomegalovirus status with high specificity and sensitivity in both the original and validation cohorts. Of the cluster scores, around 95% were above 0 in a later analysis, which found that TCRs clustered in the first cohort also tended to co-occur in the 95 to 150 validation repertoires. It was suggested by the authors that the approach could potentially be generalized to other disease states and immunological phenotypes. The study listed 164 TCR beta chains as associated with cytomegalovirus.

Library preparation employed the immunoSEQ multiplex PCR assay. Concerning the study's data processing: To diagnose cytomegalovirus status from the catalog of TCR beta chain sequences, a statistical classification framework was built. TCRdb took over this immuneACCESS table, retaining in-frame rearrangements with V and J assigned. Such tables are incomplete; in checked studies, under half of the missing clones stem from an unresolved V gene, and the remainder is unexplained. For V, J and clone size, that table is used; D and trimming come from the DNA. In all, the sample holds 200,000 to 250,000 clones, and 70% to 90% of those were seen once. The top ten clonotypes cover 2.9% of the sample. Between the V and J ends, shortened by 4 bases and 6 bases respectively, the junction contains 11 bases. CDR3 length: 13 amino acids, cysteine to phenylalanine. Only the CDR3 part of the read is kept: 39 bases, read in frame from the first base. Looking up the germline V gene yields CDR1 SGDLS and CDR2 YYNGEE.

The chain uses TRBV9 and TRBJ2-1; the D gene remains uncertain. The receptor was derived from a woman between 18 and 30 years old in good health and CMV-seronegative. The sample taken for sequencing was PBMCs. The CDR3 reads as follows: CASSSSALNEQFF. The bases are TGTGCCAGCAGCTCGAGCGCTCTCAATGAGCAGTTCTTC.